These 2 T cell receptor beta chains originate from one sample sequenced in a study of T cell responses to AZD1222 COVID-19 vaccine. Method: immunoSEQ multiplex PCR; TCRdb's copy keeps in-frame clones and lacks some. The sample holds about 100,000 clones, about 93% seen once. The sequencing here drew on peripheral blood, taken on day 0 of AZD1222 vaccination. The source of these receptors is an adult in good health.

The rearrangement joins TRBV28 to TRBJ2-6; D is unclear. Trimming left V 6 bases short and J 4 bases short, with 13 bases between. The V gene's germline CDR1 is MDHEN and CDR2 SYDVKM. The CDR3 consists of 15 residues. The CDR3 here is CASSPTGRGANVLTF. The DNA of the CDR3 is TGTGCCAGCAGCCCTACTGGACGAGGGGCCAACGTCCTGACTTTC.

The chain employs TRBV6-5 and TRBJ1-1; D gene uncertain. Germline-derived CDR1 and CDR2 are MNHEY and SVGAGI. V lost 2 bases, J lost 2 bases, and 12 bases lay in between. This CDR3 has 15 amino acids. CDR3 bases: TGTGCCAGCAGTTACAGACGGACTTCCAACACTGAAGCTTTCTTT. Translated: CASSYRRTSNTEAFF.